This passage covers 21 T cell receptor beta chains from one sample sequenced in a study of control samples from healthy donors and cancer patients. Measured with immunoSEQ multiplex PCR; TCRdb has only the in-frame clones, and not every one. The top ten clones hold approximately 18% of a sample with 80,000 or so clones, around 92% of them seen once. Specimen: blood. The receptors were gathered from a man aged 45-65 years in good health.

The chain links TRBV12-3 or TRBV12-4 to TRBJ1-2; D not certain. This CDR3 contains 13 residues. Trimming took off 6 bases at V and 6 bases at J, with 14 bases between the two ends. CDR3 protein: CASSDGLSDGYTF. The CDR3 DNA sequence: TGTGCCAGCAGCGACGGACTAAGCGATGGCTACACCTTC.

V and J are TRBV3-1 (or the pseudogene TRBV3-2) and TRBJ1-2, with D possibly matching TRBD1 (5 bases). The germline gives CDR1 LGHDT, CDR2 YNNKEL (reference sequence). This CDR3 region has 15 residues. V gave up 3 bases and J gave up 5 bases, with 16 bases separating them. Here the CDR3 reads CASSQLEGIGYGYTF. CDR3 nucleotides: TGTGCCAGCAGCCAGTTAGAGGGGATTGGGTATGGCTACACCTTC.

This clone has more than one count but fewer than ten. This chain joins TRBV6-5 and TRBJ1-5; D remains ambiguous. The V and J ends lost 8 bases and 6 bases respectively, with 11 bases between them. The CDR3 extends over 12 amino acids. Germline loops: CDR1 MNHEY, CDR2 SVGAGI. Written as DNA, the CDR3 is TGTGCCAGCTGGAGGTCTGGTCAGCCCCAGCATTTT. As protein: CASWRSGQPQHF.

The V call is TRBV12-3 or TRBV12-4, the J call TRBJ1-3; the D is unclear. The CDR3 consists of 13 residues. Trimming shortened V by 8 bases and J by 0 bases, and 8 bases separated the two germline ends. This CDR3 reads CASDNGSGNTIYF. Written as DNA, the CDR3 is TGTGCCAGCGACAATGGCTCTGGAAACACCATATATTTT.

The rearrangement links TRBV5-1 to TRBJ2-3, with a tentative D call TRBD1 (5 bases). Germline V gene lookup returns CDR1 SGHRS and CDR2 YFSETQ. The V gene lost 3 bases and the J gene lost 5 bases, with 10 bases spanning the gap. The CDR3 has 13 amino acids. The CDR3 protein is CASSSGLVDTQYF. The CDR3 nucleotides are TGCGCCAGCAGCTCAGGGTTGGTAGATACGCAGTATTTT.

This clone was seen a single time. This rearrangement joins TRBV7-2 to TRBJ1-5; 7 nucleotides agree with TRBD1. Germline values: CDR1 SGHTA, CDR2 FQGNSA. The CDR3 runs to 15 residues. V gave up 5 bases and J gave up 7 bases; unmatched junction bases: 11. This chain's CDR3 is CASSPRQGMQQPQHF. As DNA, the CDR3 is TGTGCCAGCAGCCCCCGACAGGGTATGCAACAGCCCCAGCATTTT.

The chain links TRBV10-3 to TRBJ2-5; TRBD2 matches 8 bases. The V gene's germline CDR1 is ENHRY and CDR2 SYGVKD. The J segment lost 1 base and the V segment lost 4 bases, leaving 5 bases of the junction unmatched. The CDR3 sequence is 15 residues long. This chain's CDR3 is CAISVGGGSQETQYF. In DNA form, the CDR3 reads TGTGCCATCAGTGTCGGCGGGGGGTCCCAAGAGACCCAGTACTTC.

This clone appeared a single time. The V call is TRBV12-5, the J call TRBJ1-1; D unclear. This CDR3 contains 13 residues. Trimming cost V 8 bases and J 0 bases, with 10 bases left between them. The germline gives CDR1 LGHNT, CDR2 FRNRAP. The CDR3 DNA reads as TGTGCTAGTTCACCGATCTTGAACACTGAAGCTTTCTTT. Residues: CASSPILNTEAFF.

The CDR3 nucleotides read TGTGCCAGCAGTACAGGGGCTGGCTACACCTTC. Residues: CASSTGAGYTF. This chain connects TRBV6-5 to TRBJ1-2; 7 bases are shared with TRBD1. This CDR3 comprises 11 residues. From germline, CDR1 is MNHEY and CDR2 SVGAGI. Trimming removed 5 bases from V and 7 bases from J; junction bases left unmatched: 1.

The CDR3 loop reads CASSTQGYGGYTF. The CDR3 DNA sequence: TGTGCCAGTAGTACACAGGGATATGGGGGCTACACCTTC. The chain carries TRBV19 and TRBJ1-2; D is possibly TRBD1 (6 bases). The CDR3 extends over 13 amino acids. Trimming cost V 4 bases and J 8 bases, with 14 bases left between them. Germline V gene sequence: CDR1 LNHDA, CDR2 SQIVND (reference sequence).

The chain combines TRBV19 with TRBJ1-6; D not certain. The CDR3 is 16 residues long. V lost 6 bases, J lost 7 bases, and 19 bases lay in between. CDR1 is LNHDA and CDR2 is SQIVND in the germline V gene (reference sequence). CDR3 loop: CASSITLGRRNSPLHF. CDR3 DNA sequence: TGTGCCAGTAGCATTACGTTAGGACGGAGGAATTCACCCCTCCACTTT.

The chain links TRBV13 to TRBJ1-1; D is ambiguous. CDR1 PRHDT and CDR2 FYEKMQ come from the germline V gene (reference sequence). V lost 1 base and J lost 8, with 8 bases in between. The CDR3 spans 12 residues. The chain's CDR3 is CASSLVPGEAFF. For the CDR3, the DNA is TGTGCCAGCAGCTTAGTCCCAGGAGAAGCTTTCTTT. The whole variable domain, filled in from reference TRBV13 and TRBJ1-1, reads AAGVIQSPRHLIKEKRETATLKCYPIPRHDTVYWYQQGPGQDPQFLISFYEKMQSDKGSIPDRFSAQQFSDYHSELNMSSLELGDSALYFCASSLVPGEAFFGQGTRLTVV.

Turning to this clone: Other DNA sequences in this sample translate to the same CDR3. The chain uses TRBV5-1 and TRBJ2-3, with 10 bases matching TRBD2. The CDR3 contains 16 residues. The V gene end was trimmed by 4 bases and the J gene end by 6 bases; junction bases not matched to a gene: 11. The germline V gene encodes CDR1 SGHRS and CDR2 YFSETQ. DNA for the CDR3: TGCGCCAGCAGCCCCGAGAGCGGGGGGGGGCGGGATACGCAGTATTTT. It specifies CASSPESGGGRDTQYF. The full variable domain, completed using reference TRBV5-1 and TRBJ2-3, is KAGVTQTPRYLIKTRGQQVTLSCSPISGHRSVSWYQQTPGQGLQFLFEYFSETQRNKGNFPGRFSGRQFSNSRSEMNVSTLELGDSALYLCASSPESGGGRDTQYFGPGTRLTVL.

The chain is built from TRBV18 and TRBJ1-1; no clear D gene. Germline CDR1 KGHSH, CDR2 LQKENI. V lost 0 bases to trimming and J lost 3 bases, with 5 bases between them. The CDR3 totals 13 residues. DNA for the CDR3: TGTGCCAGCTCACCACCCGGGTACACTGAAGCTTTCTTT. Translating it yields CASSPPGYTEAFF.

In its sample, this clone was seen once. This chain joins TRBV7-2 and TRBJ1-2; 7 nucleotides align to TRBD1. J lost 6 bases, V lost 4 bases, and 5 bases had no gene match. From germline, CDR1 is SGHTA and CDR2 FQGNSA. The CDR3 contains 13 residues. For the CDR3, the DNA is TGTGCCAGCAGCTCAAGGGACAGCCATGGCTACACCTTC. It translates to CASSSRDSHGYTF.

The CDR3 nucleotides read TGTGCCAGCAGCTCGGGACAGCTCTACAATGAGCAGTTCTTC. Translated: CASSSGQLYNEQFF. The chain has TRBV6-6 and TRBJ2-1; 7 bases are a match to TRBD1. This CDR3 spans 14 amino acids. J lost 3 bases, V lost 6 bases, and 5 bases had no gene match. In germline, CDR1 is MNHNY, CDR2 SVGAGI (reference sequence).

The chain joins TRBV6-5 to TRBJ2-5, with D possibly being TRBD1 or TRBD2 (6 bases each). The V gene's germline CDR1 is MNHEY and CDR2 SVGAGI. This CDR3 spans 12 amino acids. V was shortened by 6 bases and J by 6 bases, with 11 bases between the two germline ends. CDR3: CASREGVKTQYF. Written as DNA, the CDR3 is TGTGCCAGCAGGGAGGGGGTTAAGACCCAGTACTTC.

This chain joins TRBV25-1 and TRBJ1-4; D is uncertain. Looked up from germline, CDR1 is MGHDK and CDR2 is SYGVNS. The CDR3 is 15 amino acids. The V and J ends lost 8 bases and 10 bases respectively, with 23 bases between them. The CDR3 nucleotides read TGTGCCAGCGGCTCAGGAACTATCTTAGTTGTAAAACTGTTTTTT. As protein: CASGSGTILVVKLFF.

This clone was seen once. CDR3 nucleotides: TGCGCCAGCAGCCAGGTTGACAGGGATTCACCCCTCCACTTT. Protein: CASSQVDRDSPLHF. The rearrangement joins TRBV4-3 to TRBJ1-6, with 7 bases matching TRBD1. The ends lost 3 bases at V and 8 bases at J; junction bases unmatched: 4. CDR1 is LGHNA and CDR2 is YSLEER in the germline V gene. There are 14 residues in the CDR3.

This clone was picked up one time. The chain has TRBV15 and TRBJ2-3, with 7 bases lining up with TRBD2. The CDR3 runs to 14 residues. Germline CDR1 and CDR2: LNHNV and YYDKDF (reference sequence). V was clipped by 7 bases and J by 1 base; unmatched bases: 5. As DNA, the CDR3 is TGTGCCACCATCCATAGCGGGCGCACAGATACGCAGTATTTT. It encodes CATIHSGRTDTQYF.

CDR3 sequence: CAISSGTFANTGELFF. DNA for the CDR3: TGTGCCATCAGTTCCGGGACATTCGCGAACACCGGGGAGCTGTTTTTT. This chain joins TRBV10-3 and TRBJ2-2; maybe TRBD1 (6 bases). This CDR3 comprises 16 residues. V gave up 5 bases and J gave up 0 bases, with 13 bases separating them. Germline V gene data show CDR1 as ENHRY and CDR2 as SYGVKD.